The T cell receptor (beta chain) under discussion was sequenced for a study of shared clonotypes between healthy human individuals. Study summary: There were three CD4 naive, three CD4 memory, two CD8 naive and one CD8 memory plates per donor.

The study, taken as a whole, reports: Apart from blood, nothing was sampled; tissue repertoires likely differ. Generally, naive subsets came out with larger estimated richness than memory subsets.

The CDR3 is 16 amino acids. V shed 1 base and J shed 3 bases, with 16 bases lying between them. CDR1 is MGHRA, CDR2 YSYEKL, per germline. Comment on this clone: Its antigen is not identified.

Only in-frame clones appear in the TCRdb table, and some are missing; sequencing was by immunoSEQ multiplex PCR. Here the sample spans roughly 2.5 million clones, roughly 92% being singletons. The sample comprised naive CD4+ T cells sorted from blood. Documented subset: CD45RA+ positively selected. The TCR sequence derives from a man aged 18 to 29 in good health. The rearrangement uses TRBV4-1 and TRBJ2-7; D remains ambiguous. This chain's CDR3 is CASSQGVRSPRYEQYF. CDR3 nucleotide sequence: TGCGCCAGCAGCCAAGGGGTAAGGTCCCCTCGCTACGAGCAGTACTTC.